This is a list of T cell receptor beta chains from one sample in a study of blood T cell repertoires in COVID-19. The table came from immunoSEQ multiplex PCR; TCRdb's copy has only in-frame clones and leaves some out. The table lists tens of thousands of clones, roughly 90% of them singletons, with roughly 8.7% in the top ten. Sequencing was carried out using peripheral blood. The receptors derive from a man in his thirties or forties with acute or convalescent COVID-19. Both conserved end residues are trimmed from each CDR3. Each record gives: clone size, V gene, CDR3 protein. A clone size is listed for some rows: how often the clone was seen (once, few, many), or a class if it is expanded.

abundance: .; v_gene: TRBV6-6; CDR3aa: ASRGQANQPQH
abundance: .; v_gene: TRBV25-1; CDR3aa: ASSAGLAKASTDTQY
abundance: .; v_gene: TRBV28; CDR3aa: ASSFGLAGGFYNEQF
abundance: .; v_gene: TRBV5-5; CDR3aa: ASSLAGREGGTGELF
abundance: .; v_gene: TRBV5-4; CDR3aa: ASSTQAGNTIY
abundance: .; v_gene: TRBV15; CDR3aa: ATSFKRGDSRNTIY
abundance: few; v_gene: TRBV13; CDR3aa: ASSLLGGGYNEQF
abundance: .; v_gene: TRBV20-1; CDR3aa: SATSTDTQY
abundance: .; v_gene: TRBV3-1/TRBV3-2; CDR3aa: ASSPGNLNEKLF
abundance: .; v_gene: TRBV4-3; CDR3aa: ASSQTSGSYYEQY
abundance: .; v_gene: TRBV2; CDR3aa: ASKGVAGQGGHEQY
abundance: .; v_gene: TRBV20-1; CDR3aa: SAAGGTGAF
abundance: .; v_gene: TRBV9; CDR3aa: ASSVVADSYNEQF
abundance: .; v_gene: TRBV7-3; CDR3aa: ASSLTVGLAGNTQY
abundance: once; v_gene: TRBV6-6; CDR3aa: ASSHRTGGKENTIY
abundance: .; v_gene: TRBV7-2; CDR3aa: ASSLVVETQY
abundance: .; v_gene: TRBV3-1/TRBV3-2; CDR3aa: ASSPDRYIQY
abundance: once; v_gene: TRBV6-5; CDR3aa: ASSSPYGTSNEQF
abundance: few; v_gene: TRBV28; CDR3aa: ASSQPRGVGNSPLH
abundance: .; v_gene: TRBV4-3; CDR3aa: ASSQVVSGTENSPLH
abundance: few; v_gene: TRBV7-2; CDR3aa: ASSLETSGRVAPDTQY
abundance: few; v_gene: TRBV2; CDR3aa: ASRYEVTGNSPLH